The 27 T cell receptor beta chains below all came from one sample that was sequenced in a study of metastatic and nonmetastatic thyroid tumors. Thyroid surgery had not been preceded by any treatment in any patient. Through MiXCR, TCRdb re-clonotyped the PCR reads. The sample has some 20,000 clones, around 17% seen once. The material sequenced was blood. All receptors come from a male donor with papillary thyroid cancer or a benign thyroid nodule (not recorded which). Some clones in this sample may be carry-over from other donors' samples.

This clone was observed many times. The rearrangement links TRBV28 to TRBJ2-1; D remains unclear. Per germline, CDR1 MDHEN and CDR2 SYDVKM. The length of the CDR3 is 12 residues. V was pared by 6 bases and J by 2 bases, with 5 bases between. CDR3 nucleotides: TGTGCCAGCAGCCCCCCCTACAATGAGCAGTTCTTC. Translation gives CASSPPYNEQFF.

This clone appeared many times. This chain connects TRBV12-3 or TRBV12-4 to TRBJ2-1, with 10 bases lining up with TRBD1. This CDR3 has 14 amino acids. J was trimmed by 7 bases and V by 3 bases; bases with no gene match: 3. CDR3 in DNA: TGTGCCAGCAGTTTGGGACAGGGGAAAAATGAGCAGTTCTTC. This encodes CASSLGQGKNEQFF.

This clone has a count of ten or more. In DNA form, the CDR3 reads TGTGCCAGTTCCTCCGGGACAGCCAATCAGCCCCAGCATTTT. This codes for CASSSGTANQPQHF. The V call is TRBV28, the J call TRBJ1-5; TRBD1 aligns across 7 bases. This CDR3 has 14 amino acids. The V gene end was trimmed by 9 bases and the J gene end by 3 bases; junction bases not matched to a gene: 8. In germline, CDR1 is MDHEN, CDR2 SYDVKM.

This clone is termed medium-sized. The gene calls are TRBV12-3 or TRBV12-4 and TRBJ2-7; 7 nucleotides match TRBD1. With 4 bases clipped from V and 3 bases from J, the junction kept 12 bases outside the gene matches. The CDR3 is 16 residues long. CDR3 amino acids: CASSSADRRLFYEQYF. CDR3 nucleotide sequence: TGTGCCAGCAGTTCAGCGGACAGGCGCCTATTCTACGAGCAGTACTTC.

This clone was seen many times. The rearrangement links TRBV28 to TRBJ2-7; D possibly corresponds to TRBD1 (6 bases). The CDR3 contains 11 residues. The V and J ends lost 6 bases and 8 bases respectively, with 11 bases between them. CDR1 is MDHEN and CDR2 is SYDVKM in the germline V gene. The CDR3 loop is CASSQGQKQYF. DNA for the CDR3: TGTGCCAGCAGCCAAGGACAGAAGCAGTACTTC.

V and J are TRBV9 and TRBJ2-1; 9 nucleotides line up with TRBD2. Germline loops: CDR1 SGDLS, CDR2 YYNGEE. The CDR3 contains 17 residues. J gave up 8 bases and V 3 bases, and 15 bases lay outside the gene matches. Here the CDR3 reads CASSGLGSREGPHEQFF. For the CDR3, the DNA is TGTGCCAGCAGCGGGCTAGGGTCGCGGGAGGGCCCTCATGAGCAGTTCTTC.

This clone was seen ten or more times. The J gene is TRBJ2-7, the V gene TRBV6-4; D might be TRBD1 (6 bases). The CDR3 extends over 16 amino acids. The germline gives CDR1 MRHNA, CDR2 SNTAGT. The ends were cut back, 6 bases at V and 3 bases at J, with 21 bases in the middle. As DNA, the CDR3 is TGTGCCAGCAGGGATCCTGGGACACCGCCTGTCTACGAGCAGTACTTC. This encodes CASRDPGTPPVYEQYF.

Ten or more counts support this clone. V gene TRBV9 combines with J gene TRBJ2-2, with D possibly being TRBD2 (7 bases). Germline CDR1 and CDR2: SGDLS and YYNGEE. The CDR3 is made up of 15 amino acids. The ends were cut back, 4 bases at V and 4 bases at J, with 14 bases in the middle. This chain's CDR3 is CASSLRGAGTGELFF. The CDR3 DNA sequence: TGTGCCAGCAGCCTCCGGGGGGCGGGCACCGGGGAGCTGTTTTTT.

In its sample, this clone was seen many times. The chain employs TRBV20-1 and TRBJ1-1; D remains unclear. Trimming stripped 0 bases from V and 11 bases from J, with 25 bases between. Germline CDR1 reads DFQATT; CDR2 reads SNEGSKA (reference sequence). CDR3 length: 16 residues. The CDR3 region has the DNA TGCAGTGCTAGAGATTCGGAGAGTACCCCAAGTGCGAGGGCTTTCTTT. Translation gives CSARDSESTPSARAFF.

This clone was counted many times. The CDR3 is CASSMSRQGVGEQYF. The CDR3 DNA reads TGTGCCAGTAGTATGTCGAGACAGGGGGTAGGCGAGCAGTACTTC. The gene calls are TRBV19 and TRBJ2-7; 9 nucleotides line up with TRBD1. The junction had 9 bases not matched to a gene; V was cut back by 3 bases and J by 6 bases. The CDR3 spans 15 residues. The germline CDR1 and CDR2 sequences are LNHDA and SQIVND (reference sequence).

In its sample, this clone was seen many times. The chain has TRBV20-1 and TRBJ2-3, with TRBD1 as a possible D gene (5 bases). There are 13 residues in the CDR3. The V gene's germline CDR1 is DFQATT and CDR2 SNEGSKA (reference sequence). The germline V and J ends were trimmed by 5 bases and 3 bases, with 12 bases remaining between them. CDR3 DNA sequence: TGCAGTGCTCCCAGGGAAGGTACAGATACGCAGTATTTT. Translated, it gives CSAPREGTDTQYF.

This clone appeared a few times. Since a much larger clone is just one base distant, this may be a read error. Other DNA sequences within the sample encode an identical CDR3. The chain links TRBV10-2 to TRBJ2-7, with a tentative D call TRBD1 (5 bases). Germline CDR1 and CDR2: WSHSY and SAAADI. The CDR3 extends over 14 amino acids. The CDR3: CASSPDRTYERQYF. CDR3 DNA sequence: TGTGCCAGCAGTCCCGACAGAACCTACGAGCGGCAGTACTTC.

Many counts were recorded for this clone. The rearrangement links TRBV6-1 to TRBJ1-2; D unresolved. Per the germline V gene, CDR1 is MNHNS and CDR2 is SASEGT. The CDR3 loop spans 14 amino acids. V was trimmed by 4 bases and J by 0 bases, leaving 9 bases between them. The CDR3 DNA reads as TGTGCCAGCAGTGTCCGATACGCTAACTATGGCTACACCTTC. This codes for CASSVRYANYGYTF.

Many counts were recorded for this clone. The same CDR3 also results from other DNA sequences found in this sample. The V and J genes are TRBV20-1 and TRBJ2-7; D is possibly TRBD1 or TRBD2 (6 bases each). The CDR3 is 14 residues long. Germline V gene data show CDR1 as DFQATT and CDR2 as SNEGSKA (reference sequence). V was shortened by 2 bases and J by 0 bases, with 11 bases between the two germline ends. The CDR3: CSARSGGDSYEQYF. The CDR3 nucleotides are TGCAGTGCTAGATCCGGGGGCGACTCCTACGAGCAGTACTTC.

This clone was seen at least ten times. This chain joins TRBV6-1 and TRBJ1-2, with a tentative D call TRBD1 (5 bases). Germline CDR1 reads MNHNS; CDR2 reads SASEGT. Trimming removed 7 bases at V and 2 bases at J, with 14 bases between. The CDR3 runs to 14 residues. The CDR3 reads CASNPGGQNYGYTF. The CDR3 bases are TGTGCCAGCAACCCGGGCGGACAAAACTATGGCTACACCTTC.

The sample holds many counts of this clone. The gene calls are TRBV28 and TRBJ1-6; no firm D call. V lost 7 bases, J lost 4 bases, and 11 bases lay in between. From germline, CDR1 is MDHEN and CDR2 SYDVKM. CDR3 length: 14 residues. The CDR3 sequence is CASIRTGYNSPLHF. In nucleotides, the CDR3 is TGTGCCAGCATTAGGACTGGGTATAATTCACCCCTCCACTTT. The complete variable domain, with remaining parts taken from reference TRBV28 and TRBJ1-6, reads DVKVTQSSRYLVKRTGEKVFLECVQDMDHENMFWYRQDPGLGLRLIYFSYDVKMKEKGDIPEGYSVSREKKERFSLILESASTNQTSMYLCASIRTGYNSPLHFGNGTRLTVT.

This clone has at least ten counts. J is TRBJ2-3 and V is TRBV6-1; D is tentatively TRBD1 or TRBD2 (5 bases each). This CDR3 is 16 amino acids long. V dropped 3 bases and J dropped 0 bases, with 13 bases sitting between them. Germline CDR1 reads MNHNS; CDR2 reads SASEGT. The CDR3 DNA is TGTGCCAGCAGTGATTGGGGTGAGGGGAGCACAGATACGCAGTATTTT. Translating it yields CASSDWGEGSTDTQYF.

CDR3 sequence reads: CASSYSINTGELFF. CDR3 DNA: TGTGCCAGCAGCTACTCAATAAACACCGGGGAGCTGTTTTTT. The V call is TRBV7-3, the J call TRBJ2-2, with unresolved D. V was shortened by 4 bases and J by 2 bases, with 8 bases between the two germline ends. Germline V gives CDR1 SGHTA, CDR2 FQGTGA. The CDR3 sequence is 14 residues long. Full variable domain (rest looked up from reference TRBV7-3 and TRBJ2-2): GAGVSQTPSNKVTEKGKYVELRCDPISGHTALYWYRQSLGQGPEFLIYFQGTGAADDSGLPNDRFFAVRPEGSVSTLKIQRTERGDSAVYLCASSYSINTGELFFGEGSRLTVL.

This clone was recorded at least ten times. This chain connects TRBV25-1 to TRBJ1-4; D is perhaps TRBD1 (5 bases). The CDR3 runs to 15 residues. Trimming took off 1 base at V and 3 bases at J, with 9 bases between the two ends. The germline V gene encodes CDR1 MGHDK and CDR2 SYGVNS. CDR3 region: CASSEFPGSNEKLFF. In DNA, the CDR3 is TGTGCCAGCAGTGAATTCCCAGGGTCTAATGAAAAACTGTTTTTT.

Ten or more counts support this clone. This chain links TRBV30 with TRBJ2-1, with TRBD2 matching 9 bases. V gave up 3 bases and J gave up 7 bases; unmatched junction bases: 10. Germline V CDR1 and CDR2: GTSNPN, SVGIG (reference sequence). The CDR3 extends over 15 amino acids. CDR3 region: CAWRTIAGVRNEQFF. The DNA for the CDR3 is TGTGCCTGGAGAACCATAGCGGGAGTAAGGAATGAGCAGTTCTTC.

In its sample, this clone was seen many times. The V gene is TRBV6-1, the J gene TRBJ1-5; possibly TRBD1 for D (5 bases). The CDR3 covers 15 residues. V was pared by 4 bases and J by 5 bases, with 15 bases between. The germline V gene encodes CDR1 MNHNS and CDR2 SASEGT. The CDR3 DNA is TGTGCCAGCAGTGTCTACGACGGGGGGGATCAGCCCCAGCATTTT. Amino acid sequence: CASSVYDGGDQPQHF.

Ten or more counts support this clone. The rearrangement uses TRBV5-1 and TRBJ1-5; no clear D. Trimming shortened V by 3 bases and J by 0 bases, and 4 bases separated the two germline ends. The CDR3 contains 13 residues. CDR1 SGHRS and CDR2 YFSETQ come from the germline V gene. The CDR3 DNA reads as TGCGCCAGCAGCTCGGGTAGCAATCAGCCCCAGCATTTT. Protein: CASSSGSNQPQHF.

This clone was detected many times. J is TRBJ1-5 and V is TRBV19, with no clear D. Germline V CDR1 and CDR2: LNHDA, SQIVND (reference sequence). This CDR3 contains 14 residues. Trimming stripped 3 bases from V and 1 base from J, with 7 bases between. The CDR3 nucleotides read TGTGCCAGTAGTATCCAGAGGAGCAATCAGCCCCAGCATTTT. It is translated as CASSIQRSNQPQHF.

This clone was counted ten times or more. This chain uses TRBV6-5 with TRBJ1-4; D gene ambiguous. This CDR3 has 13 amino acids. Germline lookup yields CDR1 MNHEY and CDR2 SVGAGI. V shed 2 bases and J shed 8 bases, with 9 bases lying between them. For the CDR3, the DNA is TGTGCCAGCAGTTACCGGGTGTGGGAAAAACTGTTTTTT. It yields the protein CASSYRVWEKLFF.

There are many counts of this clone. V gene TRBV6-1 combines with J gene TRBJ2-5; D call uncertain. The germline V gene encodes CDR1 MNHNS and CDR2 SASEGT. This CDR3 contains 11 residues. V lost 5 bases and J 4 bases, leaving 5 bases between the germline ends. The CDR3 here is CASSWLETQYF. CDR3 DNA: TGTGCCAGCAGTTGGCTAGAGACCCAGTACTTC.

This clone was recorded at least ten times. This chain joins TRBV5-5 and TRBJ2-7; D is uncertain. Germline V gives CDR1 SGHKS, CDR2 YYEKEE (reference sequence). V was cut by 4 bases and J by 5 bases, with 10 bases left in between. The CDR3 totals 12 residues. CDR3 sequence (DNA): TGTGCCAGCAGCCAGACCGGTGACGAGCAGTACTTC. This codes for CASSQTGDEQYF.

Relative to its sample, this clone is medium-sized (0.01 to 0.1%). The chain carries TRBV7-2 and TRBJ2-7; 13 bases align to TRBD2. This CDR3 is 17 amino acids long. V shed 5 bases and J 0 bases; nucleotides not matched to a gene: 7. In germline, CDR1 is SGHTA, CDR2 FQGNSA. The CDR3 loop reads CASSQGLAGLTSYEQYF. Here the CDR3 DNA reads TGTGCCAGCAGCCAGGGACTAGCGGGATTAACCTCCTACGAGCAGTACTTC.